A single T cell receptor beta chain is shown here with its context. In the original workflow: Amplification with reference gene primers provided the estimates of nucleated cell counts. TCRdb's copy holds only in-frame clones and misses some; the assay was immunoSEQ multiplex PCR. Clone size and the V and J calls come from that table; the DNA yielded D and trimming. The sample carries tens of thousands of clones, 60% to 80% recorded once. The data were obtained in a study of blood T cell repertoires in COVID-19. As for the study in general: Samples came from the United States, Italy and Spain, spanning acute and convalescent COVID-19. Sample material is recorded as cDNA or gDNA derived from T cells, B-cell-depleted T cells, or PBMCs.

V lost 6 bases to trimming and J lost 4 bases; unmatched junction nucleotides: 5. The CDR3 sequence is 13 residues long. Looked up from germline, CDR1 is ENHRY and CDR2 is SYGVKD. The sequencing input was peripheral blood. The source of this sequence is a woman aged 55 to 70 with acute or convalescent COVID-19. The chain has TRBV10-3 and TRBJ1-2; 7 nucleotides align to TRBD1. This chain's CDR3 is CAISERDSYGYTF. The CDR3 nucleotides read TGTGCCATCAGCGAGAGGGACAGCTATGGCTACACCTTC.